This T cell receptor beta chain was found in a study of a mutant IDH1 vaccine in newly diagnosed glioma. About the research overall: Treated patients were around 60% male, roughly 40% female, mean age approximately 41 years.

The CDR3 totals 14 residues. V lost 6 bases and J 10 bases, leaving 19 bases between the germline ends. Germline CDR1 LGHNT, CDR2 FRNRAP. A note on this clone: Its antigen is as yet unknown.

Libraries were prepared by immunoSEQ multiplex PCR; TCRdb keeps only in-frame clonotypes and omits some of them. The table shows about 29,000 clones, with 80% occurring only once. The time point denotes: week 23, last vaccination. Doses consisted of 300 ug of mutant IDH1 20-mer peptide each, paired with topical imiquimod. The gene calls are TRBV12-5 and TRBJ2-1; D is perhaps TRBD1 or TRBD2 (6 bases each). The sample here was PBMCs, taken from a glioma patient whose treatment included an IDH1 peptide vaccine. The sequence was obtained from a woman in her late teens or twenties with glioma. CDR3 sequence: CASGPGGRGGEQFF. DNA of the CDR3: TGTGCTAGTGGCCCGGGCGGGCGAGGGGGGGAGCAGTTCTTC.